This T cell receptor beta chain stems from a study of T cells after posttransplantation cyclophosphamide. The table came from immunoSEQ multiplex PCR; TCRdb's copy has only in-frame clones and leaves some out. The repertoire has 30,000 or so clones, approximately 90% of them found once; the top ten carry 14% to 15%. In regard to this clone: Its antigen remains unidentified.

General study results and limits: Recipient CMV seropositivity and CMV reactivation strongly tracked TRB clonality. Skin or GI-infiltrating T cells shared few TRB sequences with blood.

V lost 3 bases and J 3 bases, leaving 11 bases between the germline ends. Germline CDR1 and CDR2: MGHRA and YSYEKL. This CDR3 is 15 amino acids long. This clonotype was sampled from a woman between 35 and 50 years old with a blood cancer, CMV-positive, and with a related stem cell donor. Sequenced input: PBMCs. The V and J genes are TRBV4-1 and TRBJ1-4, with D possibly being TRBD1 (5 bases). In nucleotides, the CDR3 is TGCGCCAGCAGCCACACGGCAGGGTCTAATGAAAAACTGTTTTTT. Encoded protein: CASSHTAGSNEKLFF.